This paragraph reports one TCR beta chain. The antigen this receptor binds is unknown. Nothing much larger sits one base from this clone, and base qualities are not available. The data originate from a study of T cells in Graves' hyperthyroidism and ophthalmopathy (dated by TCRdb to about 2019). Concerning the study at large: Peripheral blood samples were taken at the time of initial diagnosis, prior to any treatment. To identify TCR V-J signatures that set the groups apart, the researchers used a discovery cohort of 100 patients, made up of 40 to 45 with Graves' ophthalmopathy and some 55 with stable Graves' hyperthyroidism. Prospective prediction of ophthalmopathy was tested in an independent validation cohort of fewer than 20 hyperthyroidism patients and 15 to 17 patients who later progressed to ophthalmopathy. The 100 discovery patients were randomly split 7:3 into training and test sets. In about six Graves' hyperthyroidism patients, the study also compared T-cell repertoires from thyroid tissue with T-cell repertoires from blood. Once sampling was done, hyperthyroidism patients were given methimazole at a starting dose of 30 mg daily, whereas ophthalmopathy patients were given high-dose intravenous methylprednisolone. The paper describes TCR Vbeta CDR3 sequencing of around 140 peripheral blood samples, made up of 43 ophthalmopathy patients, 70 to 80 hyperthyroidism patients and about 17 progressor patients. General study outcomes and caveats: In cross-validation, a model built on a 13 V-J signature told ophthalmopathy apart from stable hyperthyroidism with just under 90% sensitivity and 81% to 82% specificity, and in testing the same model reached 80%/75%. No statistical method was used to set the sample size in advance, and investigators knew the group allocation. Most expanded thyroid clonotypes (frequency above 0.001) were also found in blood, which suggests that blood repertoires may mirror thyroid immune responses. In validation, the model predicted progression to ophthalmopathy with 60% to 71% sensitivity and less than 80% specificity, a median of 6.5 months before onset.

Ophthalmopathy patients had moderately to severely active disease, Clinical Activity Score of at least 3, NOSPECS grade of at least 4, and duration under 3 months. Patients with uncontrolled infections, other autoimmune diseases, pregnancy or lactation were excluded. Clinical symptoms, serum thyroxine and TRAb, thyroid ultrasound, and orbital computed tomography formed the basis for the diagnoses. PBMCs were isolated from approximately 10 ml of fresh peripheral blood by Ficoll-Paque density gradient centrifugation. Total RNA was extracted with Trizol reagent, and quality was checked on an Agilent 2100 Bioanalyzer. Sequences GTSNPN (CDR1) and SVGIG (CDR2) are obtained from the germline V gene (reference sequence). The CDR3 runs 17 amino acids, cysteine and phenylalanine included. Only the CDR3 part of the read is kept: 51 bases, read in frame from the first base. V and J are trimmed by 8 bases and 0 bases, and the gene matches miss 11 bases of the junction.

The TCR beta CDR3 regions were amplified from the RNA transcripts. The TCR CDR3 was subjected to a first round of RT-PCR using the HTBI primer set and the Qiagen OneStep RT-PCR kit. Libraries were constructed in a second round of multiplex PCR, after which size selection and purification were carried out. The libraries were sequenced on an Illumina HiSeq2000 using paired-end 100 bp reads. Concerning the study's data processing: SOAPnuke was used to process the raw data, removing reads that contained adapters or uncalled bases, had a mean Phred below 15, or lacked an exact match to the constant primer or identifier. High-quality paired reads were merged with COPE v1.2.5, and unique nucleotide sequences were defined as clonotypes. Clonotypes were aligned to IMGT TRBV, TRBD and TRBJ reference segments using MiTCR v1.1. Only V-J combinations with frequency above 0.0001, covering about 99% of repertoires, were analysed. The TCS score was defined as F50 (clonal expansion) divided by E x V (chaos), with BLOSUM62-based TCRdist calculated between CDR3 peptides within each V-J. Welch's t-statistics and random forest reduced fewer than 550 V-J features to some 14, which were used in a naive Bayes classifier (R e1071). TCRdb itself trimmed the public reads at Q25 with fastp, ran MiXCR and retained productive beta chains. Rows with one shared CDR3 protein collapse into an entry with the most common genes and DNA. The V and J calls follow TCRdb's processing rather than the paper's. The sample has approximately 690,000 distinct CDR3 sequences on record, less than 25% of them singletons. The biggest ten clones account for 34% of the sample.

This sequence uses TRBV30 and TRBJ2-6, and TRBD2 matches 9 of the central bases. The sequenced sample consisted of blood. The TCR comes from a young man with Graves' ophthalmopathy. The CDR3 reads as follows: CASQIAGAYSGANVLTF. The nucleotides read TGTGCCAGCCAGATAGCGGGAGCCTACTCTGGGGCCAACGTCCTGACTTTC.